The 6 T cell receptor beta chains listed next were all sequenced from one sample in a study of post-analysis software for immune sequencing data. Study results and limitations: Included in a set of about 5 TRBV segments more frequent in patients than controls were TRBV5-6, TRBV5-1 and TRBV20-1.

For these receptors, no antigen is known. Every TCR beta cDNA library bore unique molecular identifiers. One entry per CDR3 protein results from TCRdb running MiXCR on the PCR reads. Of fewer than 550,000 distinct CDR3 sequences in the sample, 30% to 40% were seen once. Specimen: blood. The receptors originated from a girl aged 2-17 years with multiple sclerosis.

The chain links TRBV3-1 to TRBJ2-4; D is ambiguous. The end of the DNA aligns better with TRBJ2-5, so the J call may be wrong. The CDR3 contains 10 residues. Germline loops: CDR1 LGHDT, CDR2 YNNKEL (reference sequence). This CDR3 reads CASSGQTQYF. The CDR3 DNA reads TGTGCCAGCTCCGGGCAGACCCAGTACTTC.

In this sample, this clonotype turned up a few times. The chain recombines TRBV2 with TRBJ2-3; 11 nucleotides agree with TRBD2. Trimming took 6 bases from V and 2 from J; bases not matched to a gene: 7. This CDR3 is 16 amino acids long. Germline CDR1 SNHLY, CDR2 FYNNEI. The CDR3 region has the DNA TGTGCCAGCAGCGTTACTAGCGGGGGATTCACAGATACGCAGTATTTT. Translated, it gives CASSVTSGGFTDTQYF.

In DNA form, the CDR3 reads TGTGCCAGCAGGGAGCGGGGGATCACAGATACGCAGTATTTT. Its protein product is CASRERGITDTQYF. The chain carries TRBV6-5 and TRBJ2-3; 8 bases map to TRBD2. Germline trimming cut 6 bases from V and 2 bases from J; bases unmatched to any gene: 4. The CDR3 runs to 14 residues. Germline V gene lookup returns CDR1 MNHEY and CDR2 SVGAGI.

V usage is TRBV12-3 or TRBV12-4 and J usage is TRBJ2-3, with 8 bases aligning to TRBD1. The CDR3 covers 14 residues. V lost 5 bases and J lost 1; bases outside the gene matches: 2. CDR3 sequence reads: CASSRTGRTDTQYF. The CDR3 coding sequence is TGTGCCAGCAGTCGGACAGGGCGCACAGATACGCAGTATTTT.

The chain uses TRBV10-3 and TRBJ2-3; TRBD2 might be the D (5 bases). CDR1 and CDR2 from the germline V gene are ENHRY and SYGVKD. The ends were cut back, 4 bases at V and 3 bases at J, with 8 bases in the middle. The CDR3 contains 13 residues. CDR3 loop: CAISGGVTDTQYF. Written as DNA, the CDR3 is TGTGCCATCAGTGGGGGAGTGACAGATACGCAGTATTTT.

In this sample, this clonotype turned up a few times. The rearrangement uses TRBV5-8 and TRBJ2-7, with 7 bases aligning to TRBD1. V lost 3 bases to trimming and J lost 3 bases; unmatched junction nucleotides: 6. The CDR3 is made up of 14 amino acids. Germline assignment: CDR1 SGHTS and CDR2 YDEGEE. The CDR3 sequence: CASSWEGQDYEQYF. CDR3 nucleotide sequence: TGTGCCAGCAGCTGGGAAGGACAGGACTACGAGCAGTACTTC.